This TCR beta chain appears in the sequencing data of a study of beta chain features in type 1 diabetes (dated by TCRdb to 2016 to 2018). About the full investigation: Mean age, gender distribution, total cell number and subset yield did not differ between patients and healthy donors. The study compared TCRB repertoires of sorted circulating CD4+ T cell subsets between recently diagnosed type 1 diabetes patients and matched healthy donors. A total of roughly 99,000,000 sorted cells were examined across all samples, and the number of cells per subset was strongly correlated with RNA yield. Whereas all 30 or so donors provided naive and central memory subsets, regulatory and stem cell-like memory subsets were isolated from just 8 patients and roughly 8 healthy donors.

This clone was seen only a few times. What this receptor recognizes is not known. It has no much larger one-base neighbor in the sample; base qualities were not kept. The entire amount of isolated RNA was reverse transcribed using the High Capacity cDNA Reverse Transcription Kit, so the sequenced TCRB transcripts were expressed ones. Deep immunoSEQ sequencing was performed on naive, central memory and regulatory T cell samples, with an average of about 4 million total reads per sample. After sorted cells were lysed in RLT buffer, RNA was extracted with DNase-treated RNeasy Micro or Mini kits, with the choice depending on cell number. Each cell subset was processed separately to prevent cross-contamination, with patient and healthy donor samples processed together. Using the immunoSEQ multiplex PCR, TCRB sequences were amplified from cDNA into 87-bp fragments spanning the CDR3 region. Sequencing of the amplicons was done on the Illumina HiSeq platform. The original pipeline was this. Synthetic template baselines were used to correct PCR bias computationally, reads within Hamming distance 2 were collapsed, and singletons that could not be merged were discarded. By aligning reads against IMGT, V, D and J genes, CDR3 length, and insertions or deletions at six rearrangement sites were assigned. Within each subset, clonotype counts were normalized to sorted cell number, after which true diversity and Gini coefficients were computed with the tcR R package. Repertoire sharing was quantified using the overlap coefficient calculated on TCRB nucleotide sequences. Held by TCRdb, this immuneACCESS table contains in-frame sequences only and omits some clones. Under half of the omission traces to an unresolved V gene where checked; the cause of the rest is unknown. The V and J calls and clone size are taken from that table; D and trimming were inferred from the DNA. The sample contains roughly 140,000 clones, 48% of them found a single time. 0.42% of the sample belongs to the ten largest clones.

Each donor gave one peripheral blood draw, averaging around 0.11 L, which was collected into heparinised tubes. Using a panel that included CD45RO, CCR7, CD25, CD127, CD95 and CD27, naive, central memory, regulatory and stem cell-like memory CD4+ T cells were sorted on a BD FACSAria II. All sorted populations exceeded 95% purity. PBMCs were isolated right away by Lymphoprep density gradient centrifugation and were stained directly, without culture. So that batch effects would be minimized, each experiment stained and sorted samples in pairs, pairing one healthy donor with one patient. The germline V end is reduced by 4 bases and the J end by 2 bases; junction bases left unmatched: 9. CDR1 and CDR2 (SGHDT, YYEEEE) derive from the germline V gene. The CDR3 starts with the cysteine, ends with the phenylalanine, and has 15 residues. CDR3 DNA is the only sequence kept; it has 45 bases, read in frame from the first base.

Points the paper makes about the study in general: Naive, central memory and regulatory TCRB repertoires appeared more similar among patients than among healthy donors. Shorter templates might be favored by PCR, yet because patient and control samples were amplified and corrected together, any such skew would affect both groups equally. At VDJ recombination sites, type 1 diabetes patients had fewer insertions and more deleted nucleotides, which implies abnormalities in thymic rearrangement. Type 1 diabetes patients showed a moderate but significant shortening of TCRB CDR3 length in all four CD4+ subsets. Only small numbers of individuals were included in the HLA sub-analyses, which left unresolved whether HLA type had any influence on TCRB rearrangement. Because cDNA was sequenced instead of genomic DNA, activated cells with high expression could be over-represented, although the groups did not differ in activation or CD3 levels.

Sequences were obtained from Tregs from blood. The cell subset or site label on this specimen signifies: regulatory CD4+ T cells. This chain is built from TRBV5-6 and TRBJ2-7, with 7 junctional bases fitting TRBD2. The TCR sequence derives from a man between 18 and 29 years old in good health. The DNA is TGTGCCAGCAGCCAGGGACTACAGAAGGCCTACGAGCAGTACTTC. This gives the protein CASSQGLQKAYEQYF. When the CDR3 is completed using the reference TRBV5-6 and TRBJ2-7 genes on either side, the full variable domain is DAGVTQSPTHLIKTRGQQVTLRCSPKSGHDTVSWYQQALGQGPQFIFQYYEEEERQRGNFPDRFSGHQFPNYSSELNVNALLLGDSALYLCASSQGLQKAYEQYFGPGTRLTVT.